Given below is one TCR beta chain in context. Its antigen is not known. V was shortened by 7 bases and J by 0 bases, with 18 bases between the two germline ends. The CDR3 spans 16 residues. Per germline, CDR1 LNHDA and CDR2 SQIVND (reference sequence). This entry belongs to a study of T cell responses to AZD1222 COVID-19 vaccine. Study-wide results and limits: Researchers report vaccine-associated CD4 TCRs spanning spike, with dominance at 160-218 and 743-854. Baseline antibody screening turned up just six seropositive AZD1222 recipients. Among the donors, most were white British and more were female, and clonal diversity was possibly underestimated.

Sequencing used immunoSEQ multiplex PCR; TCRdb keeps in-frame clones, though not all of them. This table holds some 100,000 clones, 90% found once. This TCR was recovered from an adult in good health. V is TRBV19 and J is TRBJ1-1; D not certain. The starting material was peripheral blood, obtained on day 0 of AZD1222 vaccination. Here the CDR3 reads CASKAPGAGMNTEAFF. CDR3 coding DNA: TGTGCCAGTAAGGCCCCCGGTGCGGGGATGAACACTGAAGCTTTCTTT.